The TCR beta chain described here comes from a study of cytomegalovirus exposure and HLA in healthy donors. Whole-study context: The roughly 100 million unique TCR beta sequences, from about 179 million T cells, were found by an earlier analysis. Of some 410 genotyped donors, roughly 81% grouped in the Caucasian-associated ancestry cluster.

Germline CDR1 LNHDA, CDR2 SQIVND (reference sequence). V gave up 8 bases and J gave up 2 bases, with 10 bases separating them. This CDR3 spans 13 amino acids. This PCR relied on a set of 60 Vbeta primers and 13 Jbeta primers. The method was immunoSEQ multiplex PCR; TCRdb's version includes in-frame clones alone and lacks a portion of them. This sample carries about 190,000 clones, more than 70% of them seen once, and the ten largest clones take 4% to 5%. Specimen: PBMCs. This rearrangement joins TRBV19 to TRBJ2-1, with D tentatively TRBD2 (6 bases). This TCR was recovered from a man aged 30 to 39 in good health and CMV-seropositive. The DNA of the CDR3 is TGTGCCAGTGCGGGACCCCCCTACAATGAGCAGTTCTTC. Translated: CASAGPPYNEQFF.